This T cell receptor (beta chain) was found in a study of shared clonotypes between healthy human individuals. For the study at large: A couple of women and a few men aged 18 to 49 made up the donors.

Measured with immunoSEQ multiplex PCR; TCRdb has only the in-frame clones, and not every one. The top ten clones hold under 2% of a sample with about 2.2 million clones, just over 90% of them seen once. The naive CD8 fraction comprised CD45RO-negative cells positively selected for CCR7 and excluded terminally differentiated effector memory CD45RA+ cells. The V gene end was trimmed by 6 bases and the J gene end by 6 bases; junction bases not matched to a gene: 4. The V gene's germline CDR1 is SNHLY and CDR2 FYNNEI. The CDR3 runs to 15 residues. On this clone itself: Its antigen is not identified.

General observations from the study: Researchers sampled blood only, noting tissue repertoires likely differ. Naive CD4 clonotypes were shared across several donors at roughly 5%. As a rule, naive subsets had a larger estimated richness than memory subsets.

The chain uses TRBV2 and TRBJ2-1, with 14 bases identical to TRBD2. The origin of this receptor is a man younger than 35 in good health. Some clones in this sample may be carry-over from other donors' samples. The sample comprised naive CD8+ T cells from PBMCs. The CDR3 DNA sequence: TGTGCCAGCAGAGGGACTAGCGGGAGTGGCAATGAGCAGTTCTTC. As protein: CASRGTSGSGNEQFF.